This T cell receptor (beta chain) was sequenced during a study of blood T cell repertoires in COVID-19. The study assigned cohorts using participant-reported clinical history. Data came from immunoSEQ multiplex PCR; TCRdb stores just in-frame clones and leaves some out. Altogether around 140,000 clones are present, 60% to 80% being singletons, with the ten largest covering roughly 2.9%. The CDR3 contains 16 residues. Germline CDR1 SGHAT, CDR2 FQDESV (reference sequence). The V end lost 4 bases, the J end lost 0 bases, and 13 bases lay between the germline ends. This clonotype was sampled from a woman aged 45 to 65 who had recovered from COVID-19. This chain connects TRBV11-1 to TRBJ2-1; possible D gene TRBD2, 6 bases. The source material was PBMCs or T cells enriched from blood (not recorded which). The CDR3 here is CASSSPGGNSYNEQFF. CDR3 DNA sequence: TGTGCCAGCAGCTCCCCCGGCGGGAACTCCTACAATGAGCAGTTCTTC.